Sequencing of this T cell receptor beta chain was carried out in a study of CD8+ T cells in alopecia areata. Treatment meaning: oral pan-JAK inhibitor, 5-10 mg twice daily. The V end was cut by 2 bases, the J end by 2 bases, with 9 bases between. The germline gives CDR1 SQVTM, CDR2 ANQGSEA. CDR3 length: 13 amino acids. The authors extracted RNA and reverse transcribed it into cDNA as the sequencing template. The assay was immunoSEQ multiplex PCR, and TCRdb's table has in-frame clones only and misses some. The sample lists about 140,000 clones; 86% were seen once. The clonotype originates from a human donor with alopecia areata. The sample was CD8+ T cells sorted from blood, taken at week 4, from a patient treated with tofacitinib. The V and J genes are TRBV29-1 and TRBJ1-2; D gene unclear. In DNA, the CDR3 is TGCAGCGTTGAAAAGGAGGCCAACTATGGCTACACCTTC. As protein: CSVEKEANYGYTF.